Included here is one T cell receptor (beta chain) sequence, with context. Its specificity is unknown. Here immunoSEQ multiplex PCR was the method, and the copy in TCRdb shows in-frame clones only, minus some. The sample includes 10,000 to 15,000 clones, 84% of them seen just once. Following autologous stem cell transplantation, relapse occurred in every patient, and exposure to brentuximab vedotin varied. The record originates from a study of PD-1 blockade in classical Hodgkin lymphoma. Findings of the study overall: The CD4+ diversity rise by C4D1 was clearest in complete responders. Reports indicated that newly diagnosed patients had lower baseline TCR diversity than healthy donors did. It was among complete responders that baseline diversity resembled that of newly diagnosed patients.

With V trimmed by 4 bases and J by 0 bases, 8 bases remained unmatched. The CDR3 is made up of 16 amino acids. This clonotype originated in a human donor with classical Hodgkin lymphoma. The chain carries TRBV6-7 and TRBJ1-1, with 7 positions matching TRBD1. TRBV6-7 is marked as an open reading frame, function uncertain. The sample was peripheral blood mononuclear cells (PBMCs), taken at baseline. The DNA of the CDR3 is TGTGCCAGCAGTTGCCCCTCGGACAGGTTGAACACTGAAGCTTTCTTT. Protein sequence: CASSCPSDRLNTEAFF.